The 27 T cell receptor beta chains reported below all come from one sample, sequenced in a study of identical twins. TCRdb fed the 5' RACE reads into MiXCR, producing one record per CDR3 protein. The sample carries under 300,000 distinct CDR3 sequences, around 8.3% recorded once. This sample also belongs to another study, concerning yellow fever vaccine responses in identical twins.

What was sequenced was CD8+ T cells sorted from blood. All receptors come from a woman in her late teens or twenties in good health.

As concerns this clonotype: A much larger clone is a single base away; this may be a read error. The chain recombines TRBV4-3 with TRBJ2-7; the match to TRBD2 covers 13 bases. V lost 1 base, J lost 4 bases, and 1 base stayed unmatched. The germline V gene encodes CDR1 LGHNA and CDR2 YSLEER. The CDR3 is 15 residues long. In DNA, the CDR3 is TGCGCCAGCAGCCAAGGGACTAGCGGGAGATACGAGCAGTACTTC. It encodes CASSQGTSGRYEQYF.

DNA of the CDR3: TGCGCCAGCAGCCTCTTGGGGCTAGCGGAGACCTACGAGCAGTACTTC. As protein: CASSLLGLAETYEQYF. This chain connects TRBV5-1 to TRBJ2-7; 7 bases agree with TRBD2. The germline V gene encodes CDR1 SGHRS and CDR2 YFSETQ. This CDR3 region has 16 residues. V dropped 4 bases and J dropped 2; count of bases not matched to a gene: 12.

There are a few counts of this clonotype. The rearrangement links TRBV4-1 to TRBJ2-7; 7 bases line up with TRBD1. Germline V gives CDR1 MGHRA, CDR2 YSYEKL. V lost 5 bases to trimming and J lost 2 bases; unmatched junction nucleotides: 6. The CDR3 is made up of 14 amino acids. CDR3: CASSVGQETYEQYF. CDR3 bases: TGCGCCAGCAGCGTCGGACAGGAGACCTACGAGCAGTACTTC.

V is TRBV19 and J is TRBJ2-7, with a weak D call TRBD2 (7 bases). The germline V gene has CDR1 LNHDA and CDR2 SQIVND (reference sequence). This CDR3 has 13 residues. V was trimmed by 10 bases and J by 5 bases, leaving 18 bases between them. DNA for the CDR3: TGTGCCACACACTCGGGGGGCGCGGACGAGCAGTACTTC. Protein: CATHSGGADEQYF.

This clonotype was counted a few times. The chain carries TRBV14 and TRBJ2-3; no firm D call. V lost 2 bases and J lost 2, with 11 bases in between. This CDR3 comprises 15 residues. Germline CDR1 reads SGHDN; CDR2 reads FVKESK. The CDR3 reads CASSQFPQNTDTQYF. DNA of the CDR3: TGTGCCAGCAGCCAATTCCCTCAAAACACAGATACGCAGTATTTT.

In its sample, this clonotype was seen a few times. This chain links TRBV7-2 with TRBJ2-3; no clear D gene. The germline CDR1 and CDR2 sequences are SGHTA and FQGNSA. V lost 5 bases, J lost 6 bases, and 12 bases lay in between. The CDR3 totals 13 residues. The CDR3: CASSVYPRDTQYF. DNA of the CDR3: TGTGCCAGCAGCGTATACCCCCGTGATACGCAGTATTTT.

There are many counts of this clonotype. The genes are TRBV24-1 and TRBJ2-2, with D maybe TRBD1 (5 bases). The CDR3 runs to 14 residues. CDR1 and CDR2 (germline): KGHDR, SFDVKD. Trimming stripped 4 bases from V and 7 bases from J, with 12 bases between. In DNA, the CDR3 is TGTGCCACCAGTGAGGAAGGGGCCTTCGGGGAGCTGTTTTTT. This encodes CATSEEGAFGELFF.

This clonotype was counted many times. The V gene is TRBV4-2, the J gene TRBJ2-6; 7 nucleotides line up with TRBD2. Trimming took 3 bases from V and 0 from J; bases not matched to a gene: 5. Germline loops: CDR1 LGHNA, CDR2 YNFKEQ. The CDR3 runs 17 residues. The CDR3 DNA is TGTGCCAGCAGCCACACTAGCGACCCCTCTGGGGCCAACGTCCTGACTTTC. It codes for CASSHTSDPSGANVLTF.

Ten or more counts support this clonotype. The rearrangement uses TRBV10-3 and TRBJ2-2; D gene unclear. V was trimmed by 2 bases and J by 4 bases, leaving 2 bases between them. The length of the CDR3 is 12 residues. Germline CDR1 and CDR2: ENHRY and SYGVKD. CDR3 bases: TGTGCCATCAGTGAGACCACCGGGGAGCTGTTTTTT. It encodes CAISETTGELFF.

The rearrangement joins TRBV6-2 or TRBV6-3 to TRBJ2-7, with D possibly being TRBD1 (6 bases). Trimming shortened V by 0 bases and J by 6 bases, and 15 bases separated the two germline ends. The CDR3 spans 15 residues. Germline lookup yields CDR1 MNHEY and CDR2 SVGEGT. Here the CDR3 DNA reads TGTGCCAGCAGTTACTCCGAACAGGGATTCGGCGAGCAGTACTTC. This sequence encodes CASSYSEQGFGEQYF.

This clonotype was seen a few times. The genes are TRBV7-6 and TRBJ2-7, with 12 bases that match TRBD2. J lost 3 bases, V lost 6 bases, and 18 bases had no gene match. Germline assignment: CDR1 SGHVS and CDR2 FNYEAQ. This CDR3 has 19 residues. DNA of the CDR3: TGTGCCAGCAGTACGGCTCTAGCGGGAGGGCCAGGCAACTACTACGAGCAGTACTTC. It yields the protein CASSTALAGGPGNYYEQYF.

J is TRBJ2-2 and V is TRBV7-9, with TRBD1 matching 8 bases. The germline CDR1 and CDR2 sequences are SEHNR and FQNEAQ (reference sequence). Trimming took 5 bases from V and 0 from J; bases not matched to a gene: 5. This CDR3 has 16 amino acids. The CDR3 nucleotides read TGTGCCAGCAGCGCCCCGGGACAGGCGAACACCGGGGAGCTGTTTTTT. Translating it yields CASSAPGQANTGELFF.

This clonotype occurred a few times. The CDR3 spells CSARDLTGQGGAEAFF. The CDR3 nucleotides read TGCAGTGCTAGAGATCTAACGGGACAGGGAGGGGCTGAAGCTTTCTTT. The rearrangement joins TRBV20-1 to TRBJ1-1; 9 bases match TRBD1. V shed 0 bases and J 6 bases; nucleotides not matched to a gene: 11. Germline CDR1 and CDR2: DFQATT and SNEGSKA (reference sequence). The CDR3 spans 16 residues.

This clonotype was observed a handful of times. V gene TRBV29-1 combines with J gene TRBJ2-1; no reliable D call. Germline V CDR1 and CDR2: SQVTM, ANQGSEA. CDR3 length equals 12 residues. Deletions cut 6 bases from V and 5 bases from J, with 11 bases between. The CDR3 sequence: CSVARLNNEQFF. The DNA of the CDR3 is TGCAGCGTCGCGCGCCTTAACAATGAGCAGTTCTTC.

This clonotype occurred a few times. V gene TRBV6-5 combines with J gene TRBJ2-7; no firm D call. Germline lookup yields CDR1 MNHEY and CDR2 SVGAGI. This CDR3 spans 13 amino acids. Deletions cut 3 bases from V and 4 bases from J, with 10 bases between. CDR3 in DNA: TGTGCCAGCAGTTATGTATCGGGTTACGAGCAGTACTTC. It specifies CASSYVSGYEQYF.

This clonotype has a handful of counts. The gene calls are TRBV7-9 and TRBJ2-1; 11 bases are shared with TRBD2. With 3 bases clipped from V and 3 bases from J, the junction kept 7 bases outside the gene matches. CDR3 length equals 17 residues. Germline loops: CDR1 SEHNR, CDR2 FQNEAQ (reference sequence). In nucleotides, the CDR3 is TGTGCCAGCAGCTTGAGCACTAGCGGGAGCCTCTACAATGAGCAGTTCTTC. Its protein is CASSLSTSGSLYNEQFF. The variable domain in full, with the rest retrieved from reference TRBV7-9 and TRBJ2-1, is DTGVSQNPRHKITKRGQNVTFRCDPISEHNRLYWYRQTLGQGPEFLTYFQNEAQLEKSRLLSDRFSAERPKGSFSTLEIQRTEQGDSAMYLCASSLSTSGSLYNEQFFGPGTRLTVL.

Many counts were recorded for this clonotype. Written as DNA, the CDR3 is TGTGCCAGCAGTTACGACCGGTCCGGCACAGATACGCAGTATTTT. It translates to CASSYDRSGTDTQYF. The chain recombines TRBV6-2 or TRBV6-3 with TRBJ2-3; D is unresolved. The CDR3 is made up of 15 amino acids. Germline lookup yields CDR1 MNHEY and CDR2 SVGEGT. The ends were cut back, 2 bases at V and 1 base at J, with 10 bases in the middle.

The chain combines TRBV5-8 with TRBJ2-5; D is unclear. There are 12 residues in the CDR3. Trimming removed 6 bases at V and 5 bases at J, with 11 bases between. In germline, CDR1 is SGHTS, CDR2 YDEGEE. The CDR3 region has the DNA TGTGCCAGCATCCTAAACTGGGAGACCCAGTACTTC. Translated: CASILNWETQYF. The full variable domain, with the rest looked up from reference TRBV5-8 and TRBJ2-5, is EAGVTQSPTHLIKTRGQQATLRCSPISGHTSVYWYQQALGLGLQFLLWYDEGEERNRGNFPPRFSGRQFPNYSSELNVNALELEDSALYLCASILNWETQYFGPGTRLLVL.

Only a few counts were recorded for this clonotype. The CDR3 nucleotides read TGTGCCAGCAGTACACGGAACTACGAGCAGTACTTC. This encodes CASSTRNYEQYF. The chain uses TRBV27 and TRBJ2-7; D is unresolved. This CDR3 comprises 12 residues. The germline V gene encodes CDR1 MNHEY and CDR2 SMNVEV (reference sequence). The V end was cut by 5 bases, the J end by 3 bases, with 8 bases between.

This clonotype was seen ten or more times. J is TRBJ2-2 and V is TRBV24-1, with TRBD2 as a possible D gene (6 bases). The CDR3 covers 21 residues. From germline, CDR1 is KGHDR and CDR2 SFDVKD. V was shortened by 0 bases and J by 0 bases, with 22 bases between the two germline ends. The CDR3 is CATSDLPLSGGKGPNTGELFF. CDR3 nucleotide sequence: TGTGCCACCAGTGATTTGCCCCTCTCTGGGGGGAAGGGCCCGAACACCGGGGAGCTGTTTTTT.

CDR3 sequence (DNA): TGTGCCAGCAGTGGGATTTTTGGCTACACCTTC. It yields the protein CASSGIFGYTF. The chain is built from TRBV12-3 or TRBV12-4 and TRBJ1-2; D is uncertain. V shed 5 bases and J shed 7 bases, with 8 bases lying between them. CDR3 length: 11 amino acids.

This clonotype was seen many times. V usage is TRBV28 and J usage is TRBJ2-4; D remains unclear. Trimming cost V 5 bases and J 2 bases, with 4 bases left between them. The CDR3 loop spans 12 amino acids. CDR1 and CDR2 from the germline V gene are MDHEN and SYDVKM. The CDR3: CASSLTKNIQYF. The CDR3 DNA reads TGTGCCAGCAGTCTAACCAAAAACATTCAGTACTTC.

The rearrangement uses TRBV9 and TRBJ1-2; D unclear. The CDR3 length is 13 residues. The V gene's germline CDR1 is SGDLS and CDR2 YYNGEE. Between the trimmed V and J ends, which lost 3 bases and 3 bases, there was a span of 9 bases. The CDR3 DNA reads TGTGCCAGCAGCGCTGACATGGACTATGGCTACACCTTC. Translating it yields CASSADMDYGYTF. The full variable domain, its missing parts supplied by reference TRBV9 and TRBJ1-2, is DSGVTQTPKHLITATGQRVTLRCSPRSGDLSVYWYQQSLDQGLQFLIQYYNGEERAKGNILERFSAQQFPDLHSELNLSSLELGDSALYFCASSADMDYGYTFGSGTRLTVV.

This chain links TRBV3-1 with TRBJ2-7, with D perhaps matching TRBD2 (7 bases). Looked up from germline, CDR1 is LGHDT and CDR2 is YNNKEL (reference sequence). This CDR3 spans 16 amino acids. V dropped 4 bases and J dropped 1 base, with 17 bases sitting between them. CDR3 sequence (DNA): TGTGCCAGCAGCCCAATAGGGGGGGGGCCATCCTACGAGCAGTACTTC. Translated: CASSPIGGGPSYEQYF.

This clonotype was counted at least ten times. V and J are TRBV27 and TRBJ2-3; no reliable D call. CDR1 is MNHEY, CDR2 SMNVEV, per germline (reference sequence). The CDR3 runs to 15 residues. Trimming took off 5 bases at V and 3 bases at J, with 15 bases between the two ends. The CDR3 nucleotides are TGTGCCAGCAGTGATTCTATCCTCGGGACAGATACGCAGTATTTT. Its translation is CASSDSILGTDTQYF.

This clonotype has only a few counts. This chain links TRBV7-9 with TRBJ2-7; D not resolved. The CDR3 consists of 16 residues. Trimming left V 5 bases short and J 2 bases short, with 19 bases between. The germline V gene encodes CDR1 SEHNR and CDR2 FQNEAQ (reference sequence). The CDR3 spells CASSAETASSAYEQYF. The CDR3 DNA reads as TGTGCCAGCAGCGCCGAGACTGCTTCTTCTGCCTACGAGCAGTACTTC.

The genes are TRBV5-1 and TRBJ2-3; 7 positions agree with TRBD2. V trimming: 4 bases; J trimming: 0 bases; junction bases outside the gene matches: 5. This CDR3 has 15 residues. Germline CDR1 reads SGHRS; CDR2 reads YFSETQ. The CDR3 protein is CASSPGLDSTDTQYF. CDR3 sequence (DNA): TGCGCCAGCAGCCCCGGACTAGATAGCACAGATACGCAGTATTTT. The whole variable domain, filled in from reference TRBV5-1 and TRBJ2-3, reads KAGVTQTPRYLIKTRGQQVTLSCSPISGHRSVSWYQQTPGQGLQFLFEYFSETQRNKGNFPGRFSGRQFSNSRSEMNVSTLELGDSALYLCASSPGLDSTDTQYFGPGTRLTVL.